Below are 17 T cell receptor beta chains sequenced from a single sample in a study of shared clonotypes between healthy human individuals. The repertoire was sequenced with immunoSEQ multiplex PCR; TCRdb's copy has only in-frame clones and lacks some. The sample has roughly 1,100,000 clones, about 75% seen once. The sample taken for sequencing was memory CD4+ T cells sorted from blood. As for subset: CD45RA-negative fraction. The receptor set was obtained from a man between 18 and 29 years old in good health.

The chain links TRBV7-8 to TRBJ1-2; no definite D call. The ends were cut back, 0 bases at V and 4 bases at J, with 9 bases in the middle. Germline CDR1 is SGHVS and CDR2 is FQNEAQ. CDR3 length: 14 amino acids. The CDR3 is CASSLAGTPYGYTF. CDR3 DNA sequence: TGTGCCAGCAGCTTAGCGGGAACTCCCTATGGCTACACCTTC.

This rearrangement joins TRBV2 to TRBJ2-3; D assignment may be TRBD1 or TRBD2 (5 bases each). V lost 4 bases and J lost 3, with 8 bases in between. The CDR3 is 13 residues long. Germline lookup yields CDR1 SNHLY and CDR2 FYNNEI. CDR3 bases: TGTGCCAGCAGTGTGGGGGTAACAGATACGCAGTATTTT. Amino acid sequence: CASSVGVTDTQYF.

J is TRBJ1-6 and V is TRBV10-2, with a weak D call TRBD1 (5 bases). Between the trimmed V and J ends, which lost 7 bases and 6 bases, there was a span of 22 bases. In germline, CDR1 is WSHSY, CDR2 SAAADI. The CDR3 consists of 17 residues. The CDR3 loop is CASTLLRAGTSNSPLHF. The CDR3 nucleotides are TGCGCCAGCACCCTCCTAAGGGCTGGGACTAGTAATTCACCCCTCCACTTT.

The CDR3 protein is CASSRSGAKETQYF. The CDR3 region has the DNA TGTGCCAGCAGCCGATCAGGGGCGAAGGAGACCCAGTACTTC. The rearrangement joins TRBV11-3 to TRBJ2-5; possibly TRBD1 for D (6 bases). Germline values: CDR1 SGHNT, CDR2 YENEEA. With 5 bases removed from V and 5 bases from J, the gap between germline ends came to 15 bases. This CDR3 is built from 14 residues.

The J gene is TRBJ1-2, the V gene TRBV10-3; the D is unclear. The CDR3 runs 12 residues. CDR1 is ENHRY, CDR2 SYGVKD, per germline. V lost 4 bases to trimming and J lost 4 bases, with 7 bases between them. The CDR3 region has the DNA TGTGCCATCAGTGGAGACCTCTATGGCTACACCTTC. This encodes CAISGDLYGYTF.

The chain links TRBV18 to TRBJ2-2, with 11 bases lining up with TRBD2. This CDR3 region has 18 residues. The ends lost 0 bases at V and 3 bases at J; junction bases unmatched: 6. Germline V gives CDR1 KGHSH, CDR2 LQKENI. As DNA, the CDR3 is TGTGCCAGCTCACCACCGATAGCGGGGGGGCCGCACACCGGGGAGCTGTTTTTT. Its translation is CASSPPIAGGPHTGELFF.

This clone was observed a handful of times. The chain recombines TRBV10-3 with TRBJ1-1; 8 bases are a match to TRBD1. With V trimmed by 7 bases and J by 1 base, 5 bases remained unmatched. Germline assignment: CDR1 ENHRY and CDR2 SYGVKD. This CDR3 has 14 residues. The CDR3: CAITLGTGNTEAFF. The DNA of the CDR3 is TGTGCCATCACCCTAGGGACAGGGAACACTGAAGCTTTCTTT.

V is TRBV5-6 and J is TRBJ2-7; no reliable D call. Trimming cost V 4 bases and J 1 base, with 12 bases left between them. This CDR3 is built from 14 residues. Germline-derived CDR1 and CDR2 are SGHDT and YYEEEE. The CDR3 protein is CASSLRALSYEQYF. The CDR3 DNA reads as TGTGCCAGCAGCCTACGTGCGCTTTCCTACGAGCAGTACTTC.

The chain joins TRBV9 to TRBJ2-2; tentatively, D is TRBD2 (6 bases). Per germline, CDR1 SGDLS and CDR2 YYNGEE. Trimming pared 4 bases from V and 1 base from J, leaving 11 bases between. The CDR3 has 15 amino acids. The CDR3 spells CASSSRDLNTGELFF. The CDR3 nucleotides are TGTGCCAGCAGCTCGCGGGACTTGAACACCGGGGAGCTGTTTTTT.

The sample holds a few counts of this clone. The chain has TRBV18 and TRBJ1-5; no definite D call. V was clipped by 3 bases and J by 15 bases, with 18 bases between them. The CDR3 totals 13 residues. CDR1 and CDR2 from the germline V gene are KGHSH and LQKENI. The CDR3 here is CASSPPTGEARHF. The DNA of the CDR3 is TGTGCCAGCTCACCGCCAACCGGCGAGGCGAGGCATTTT.

This chain connects TRBV7-9 to TRBJ2-5; D not certain. Germline CDR1 is SEHNR and CDR2 is FQNEAQ (reference sequence). The germline V and J ends were trimmed by 1 base and 1 base, with 7 bases remaining between them. The CDR3 spans 14 residues. Here the CDR3 DNA reads TGTGCCAGCAGCTTAGGCACACGCCAAGAGACCCAGTACTTC. Protein sequence: CASSLGTRQETQYF.

Written as DNA, the CDR3 is TGTGCCAGTAGCAGGTCGGGGGGGACCTACGAGCAGTACTTC. Protein: CASSRSGGTYEQYF. The rearrangement uses TRBV19 and TRBJ2-7, with TRBD2 matching 8 bases. The CDR3 length is 14 residues. From germline, CDR1 is LNHDA and CDR2 SQIVND (reference sequence). The V and J ends lost 6 bases and 2 bases, in that order; junction bases with no gene match: 6.

The CDR3 nucleotides read TGTGCCAGCAGTTTATCGGCTAGCGGGAGTTTCGAGACCCAGTACTTC. It codes for CASSLSASGSFETQYF. The rearrangement links TRBV27 to TRBJ2-5, with 10 bases identical to TRBD2. CDR1 is MNHEY and CDR2 is SMNVEV in the germline V gene (reference sequence). The junction had 6 bases not matched to a gene; V was cut back by 0 bases and J by 5 bases. This CDR3 has 16 residues.

The chain employs TRBV7-2 and TRBJ2-3; D gene ambiguous. The germline V and J ends were trimmed by 6 bases and 6 bases, with 13 bases remaining between them. CDR3 length: 13 amino acids. The germline V gene has CDR1 SGHTA and CDR2 FQGNSA. CDR3 loop: CASSRGRLDTQYF. The CDR3 DNA reads TGTGCCAGCAGTCGAGGACGCCTTGATACGCAGTATTTT.

The V gene is TRBV6-5, the J gene TRBJ1-6; tentative D call: TRBD1 (5 bases). Per germline, CDR1 MNHEY and CDR2 SVGAGI. The CDR3 has 16 residues. Between the trimmed V and J ends, which lost 3 bases and 12 bases, there was a span of 21 bases. The CDR3 loop is CASSYYGTRSLLPLHF. In DNA form, the CDR3 reads TGTGCCAGCAGTTATTACGGGACGCGTTCACTTTTACCCCTCCACTTT.

The chain couples TRBV5-4 to TRBJ1-2, with D uncertain. With 3 bases removed from V and 6 bases from J, the gap between germline ends came to 12 bases. From germline, CDR1 is SGHNT and CDR2 YYREEE (reference sequence). The CDR3 runs 13 residues. CDR3 in amino acids: CASSSRRGDGYTF. CDR3 DNA: TGTGCCAGCAGCTCTAGGCGGGGTGATGGCTACACCTTC.

Details on this clone: A much larger clone differs by one base, so this may be a read error. The V gene is TRBV13, the J gene TRBJ2-5; D uncertain. The length of the CDR3 is 13 residues. Germline V gives CDR1 PRHDT, CDR2 FYEKMQ (reference sequence). V shed 1 base and J shed 2 bases, with 5 bases lying between them. The CDR3 nucleotides read TGTGCCAGCAGCTTAGACAGACAAGAGACCCAGTACTTC. Protein product: CASSLDRQETQYF.